This T cell receptor (beta chain) was identified during a study of T cell clonotyping in hematopoietic cell transplantation. Study-wide results and limits: Without cell sorting, CD4 versus CD8 contributions remain unresolved.

A word on this clone: Its antigen is as yet unknown.

Per germline, CDR1 LGHNT and CDR2 FRNRAP. CDR3 length: 13 residues. V was pared by 7 bases and J by 1 base, with 10 bases between. Measured with immunoSEQ multiplex PCR; TCRdb has only the in-frame clones, and not every one. The profile covers about 43,000 clones, with 95% appearing a single time and nearly 0.95% taken by the ten largest. This TCR derives from a man aged 25 to 40 in good health. Some clones in this sample may be carry-over from other donors' samples. The specimen sequenced was peripheral blood mononuclear cells. The rearrangement links TRBV12-5 to TRBJ2-5; D might be TRBD1 (6 bases). CDR3 loop: CASVWTAQETQYF. CDR3 coding DNA: TGTGCTAGTGTCTGGACAGCCCAAGAGACCCAGTACTTC.